The sequence of this T cell receptor beta chain was determined in a study of blood T cell repertoires in COVID-19. The CDR3 contains 17 residues. The V and J ends lost 3 bases and 8 bases, in that order; junction bases with no gene match: 10. Germline V gene sequence: CDR1 LGHDT, CDR2 YNNKEL (reference sequence). The repertoire was sequenced with immunoSEQ multiplex PCR; TCRdb's copy has only in-frame clones and lacks some. The table has about 400,000 clones, roughly nine tenths seen once. This clone was seen more than once but under ten times. The sample comprised PBMCs or T cells enriched from blood (not recorded which). The gene calls are TRBV3-1 (or the pseudogene TRBV3-2) and TRBJ2-1, with 13 bases that match TRBD2. The TCR comes from a woman aged 25 to 39 who had recovered from COVID-19. In DNA, the CDR3 is TGTGCCAGCAGCCATGGGACTAGCGGGAAGAGGTTAGATGAGCAGTTCTTC. Amino acids: CASSHGTSGKRLDEQFF.